This T cell receptor beta chain was identified during a study of cytomegalovirus exposure and HLA in healthy donors. General study findings and limits: An ancestry cluster, one associated with Asian ancestry, reportedly showed fewer N-insertions than the roughly 610-donor mean in a later analysis. The study reported that TCR beta sequences accurately predicted HLA-A and HLA-B alleles in most subjects.

Vbeta (60) and Jbeta (13) primers were used in the PCR. Clones were sequenced by immunoSEQ multiplex PCR, and TCRdb holds only the in-frame ones, with some missing. The sample contains 300,000 or so clones, roughly 86% of which appear only once. This clone was found many times. Antigen: not known. Germline V gene lookup returns CDR1 PRHDT and CDR2 FYEKMQ (reference sequence). The CDR3 loop spans 15 amino acids. V dropped 5 bases and J dropped 6 bases, with 18 bases sitting between them. The chain joins TRBV13 to TRBJ2-3, with no clear D. Sequenced: PBMCs. The receptor's source is a woman aged 40 to 50 in good health and CMV-seropositive. The CDR3 DNA follows: TGTGCCAGCAGCCCCGATCTAGTCGGAGCGGATACGCAGTATTTT. Residues: CASSPDLVGADTQYF.